This TCR beta chain comes out of a study of CD8+CD57+ T cells in acquired aplastic anemia. Background on the study: Mean yield of DNA from sorted CD4+ and CD8+ cells was 2.5 to 4 ug. Overall study findings and caveats: Patients and controls turned out to have more than 25 CD8+ CDR3 sequences in common.

This clonotype has a count of ten or more. Its specificity is unknown. V was pared by 3 bases and J by 6 bases, with 6 bases of the junction left unmatched. The CDR3 covers 15 residues. Germline V lookup: CDR1 MRHNA, CDR2 SNTAGT. CDR3 and TCR beta VDJ profiling relied on a genomic DNA template. One entry per CDR3 protein results from TCRdb running MiXCR on the reads. The table includes 150,000 to 200,000 distinct CDR3 sequences, over 60% detected once. The chain has TRBV6-4 and TRBJ2-1; 9 nucleotides align to TRBD2. The source of this sequence is a human donor with severe aplastic anemia or a healthy control (not recorded which). Sequenced material: sorted CD4+, CD8+, or CD8+CD57+ T cells (not recorded which) from PBMCs. CDR3 in amino acids: CASSEGLALPNEQFF. The CDR3 DNA reads as TGTGCCAGCAGTGAGGGACTAGCCTTGCCCAATGAGCAGTTCTTC.